This T cell receptor beta chain was sequenced during a study of T-cell reconstitution after alpha-beta-depleted transplantation in children (dated by TCRdb to 2016 to 2018). The study in broad terms: Using TCR repertoire profiling, the study quantitatively followed how T-cell immune reconstitution unfolded in children after TCRalphabeta/CD19-depleted allogeneic hematopoietic cell transplantation.

Explained via the paper, the treatment or condition label denotes: allogeneic hematopoietic cell transplantation with graft depleted of TCRalphabeta T cells and CD19 B cells. The children who served as transplant recipients had been given grafts of TCRalphabeta/CD19-depleted allogeneic hematopoietic cells. The library was made by PCR. For sequencing, an Illumina HiSeq 2500 was employed. TCR libraries were prepared with molecular barcoding, using unique molecular identifiers to normalize TCRbeta repertoire quantification. TCRdb redid the processing of the public reads, applying fastp at Q25 and MiXCR, and retained in-frame beta chains. CDR3 protein sequences are deduplicated, and each keeps its most common genes and DNA. A total of fewer than 700,000 distinct CDR3 sequences appear in this sample, 23% of them only once. 12% to 15% of the sample comes from the top ten. The study at large found these results: The frequencies of hyperexpanded clones fell over the following months, and after one year, T-cell counts and TCRbeta diversity were mostly attributed to newly produced T cells. The apparently early alphabetaT-cell count recovery about two months after transplant was reportedly dependent on only several hundred rapidly expanded clones derived from non-depleted graft cells. In some patients, the high TCRbeta diversity seen at day 60 was put down to recipient T cells and intrathymic progenitors that had survived conditioning.

The CDR3 numbers 14 residues from cysteine through phenylalanine. Here the CDR3 DNA is all that survives: 42 bases in frame from base 1. Trimming removed 2 bases from V and 1 base from J, leaving 8 bases between the germline ends. CDR1 and CDR2 (SGHAT, FQNNGV) derive from the germline V gene. This clonotype appeared many times. The antigen it recognizes is unknown. There are no base qualities to consult, and no much larger clone falls within one base. The sequence was collected from a boy under two years old who had a stem cell transplant for acute myeloid leukemia, so the T cells may come from the graft donor. The sample was PBMCs, mostly from graft donor cells, taken 360 days after TCRalphabeta/CD19-depleted stem cell transplant. The rearranged segments are TRBV11-2 and TRBJ2-5; there is no confident call for the D gene. CDR3 region: CASSLRHLQETQYF. The DNA sequence is TGTGCCAGCAGCTTAAGACACCTCCAAGAGACCCAGTACTTC. Here the CDR3 is joined to the reference TRBV11-2 and TRBJ2-5 genes, and the full variable domain is: EAGVAQSPRYKIIEKRQSVAFWCNPISGHATLYWYQQILGQGPKLLIQFQNNGVVDDSQLPKDRFSAERLKGVDSTLKIQPAKLEDSAVYLCASSLRHLQETQYFGPGTRLLVL.